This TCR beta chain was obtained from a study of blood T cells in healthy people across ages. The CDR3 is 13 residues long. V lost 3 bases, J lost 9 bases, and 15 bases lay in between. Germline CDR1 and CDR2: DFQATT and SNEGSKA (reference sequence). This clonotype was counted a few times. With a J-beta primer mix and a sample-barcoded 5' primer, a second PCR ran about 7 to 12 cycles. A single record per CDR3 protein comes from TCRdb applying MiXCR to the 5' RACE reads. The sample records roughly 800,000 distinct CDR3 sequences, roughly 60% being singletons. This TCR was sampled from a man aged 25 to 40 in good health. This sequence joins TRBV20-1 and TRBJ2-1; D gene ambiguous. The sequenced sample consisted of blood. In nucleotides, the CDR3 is TGCAGTGCTAGGGTTTCGGGTTCAAGTGAGCAGTTCTTC. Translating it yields CSARVSGSSEQFF.